Below, 5 T cell receptor beta chains from the same sample are listed, as sequenced in a study of OX40 agonist ivuxolimab in advanced cancers. The protocol was immunoSEQ multiplex PCR, while the TCRdb copy is restricted to in-frame clones and leaves out a portion. This table has fewer than 80,000 clones, about nine tenths appearing once. The specimen was CD4+ or CD8+ T cells sorted from blood, collected in a trial of the OX40 agonist ivuxolimab. All receptors derive from an adult with an advanced solid tumor such as melanoma, head and neck, liver or kidney cancer.

The rearrangement joins TRBV10-3 to TRBJ2-2; 10 bases line up with TRBD1. V was pared by 6 bases and J by 4 bases, with 5 bases of the junction left unmatched. Germline CDR1 and CDR2: ENHRY and SYGVKD. The CDR3 consists of 15 residues. This CDR3 reads CAISARTGGTGELFF. In nucleotides, the CDR3 is TGTGCCATCAGCGCCAGGACAGGGGGCACCGGGGAGCTGTTTTTT.

The rearrangement links TRBV5-1 to TRBJ1-1, with no clear D. V gave up 0 bases and J gave up 3 bases, with 6 bases separating them. The CDR3 has 13 amino acids. Germline V CDR1 and CDR2: SGHRS, YFSETQ. CDR3 DNA sequence: TGCGCCAGCAGCTTGGTGAAGGACACTGAAGCTTTCTTT. Protein sequence: CASSLVKDTEAFF.

This chain joins TRBV19 and TRBJ2-7; the D is unclear. CDR1 and CDR2 from the germline V gene are LNHDA and SQIVND (reference sequence). V shed 5 bases and J shed 6 bases, with 14 bases lying between them. This CDR3 has 13 amino acids. The CDR3: CASSSQGLREQYF. The CDR3 DNA reads as TGTGCCAGTAGTTCCCAAGGCCTCCGCGAGCAGTACTTC.

The chain couples TRBV18 to TRBJ2-2; the D gene is possibly TRBD1 (5 bases). The CDR3 runs 13 residues. The V gene's germline CDR1 is KGHSH and CDR2 LQKENI. Trimming left V 3 bases short and J 7 bases short, with 9 bases between. CDR3: CASSPDRNGELFF. CDR3 in DNA: TGTGCCAGCTCACCTGACAGAAACGGGGAGCTGTTTTTT.

The V call is TRBV5-4, the J call TRBJ1-1; D unresolved. V lost 0 bases and J lost 1, with 7 bases in between. CDR3 length equals 14 residues. Germline V gene lookup returns CDR1 SGHNT and CDR2 YYREEE (reference sequence). This CDR3 reads CASSLVGANTEAFF. The CDR3 coding sequence is TGTGCCAGCAGCTTGGTAGGAGCGAACACTGAAGCTTTCTTT.